The T cell receptor (beta chain) described here comes from a study of identical twins (dated by TCRdb to 2015 to 2016). About the investigation overall: To test whether fetal clonotypes persist, the study used deep sequencing on TCR alpha and beta repertoires from monozygotic twins, unrelated adults of various ages, and cord blood. To rule out contamination, the twin experiments were replicated at different times with different library preparation protocols. What the research found in general, with its limitations: Recombination models systematically underestimated out-of-frame TCR alpha sharing in monozygotic twins but agreed with sharing between unrelated individuals. Compared with coincidental sharing between unrelated individuals, an excess of low generation-probability sequences was observed among out-of-frame TCR alpha sequences shared between twins. The excess sharing between twins in beta out-of-frame sequences was weaker because fewer shared sequences reduced the signal-to-noise ratio. Zero-insertion analyses could be partly confounded by invariant T cells such as MAIT and iNKT, though diverse VJ usage argued against such confounding for most clonotypes. Conclusions relied on cross-sectional statistical analysis, since the same donors could not be followed over many years. Abundant cord blood beta clonotypes carried fewer insertions; young adult naive repertoires showed a weaker similar trend, while memory repertoires showed none.

The CDR1 and CDR2 encoded by the germline V gene (reference sequence) are LGHDT and YNNKEL. The V end loses 4 bases and the J end loses 0 bases, and a stretch of 10 bases separates them. The CDR3 numbers 15 residues from cysteine through phenylalanine. Only CDR3 DNA remains: 45 bases, in frame from the first base. All donors were healthy Caucasians. The twin cohort comprised three pairs of female monozygotic twins, all aged roughly 18 to 30 years. The RNA used for TCR libraries was isolated from peripheral blood mononuclear cells. This clonotype was picked up a small number of times. The antigen it binds to is not known. Base qualities are not provided; no much larger clone lies one nucleotide away. Library generation was performed with 5' RACE. The reads were generated on an Illumina HiSeq 2000. Template switching added a universal primer binding site, and the final cDNA carried a unique molecular identifier that allowed TCR cDNA molecules to be counted accurately. Specific primers in the conserved constant-segment region were used to synthesize first-strand cDNA for the TCR alpha and beta chains. To control for contamination, every cDNA library carried two barcodes: a SMART-Mk sample barcode plus Illumina barcodes. TruSeq adapter sequences and Illumina sample barcodes were added in two successive PCR steps. The Illumina HiSeq platform was used with custom primers to sequence TCR alpha and beta cDNA libraries. As for the original processing: Raw reads were processed with MiGEC to extract unique molecular identifiers, and MiXCR was used to determine CDR3 positions. For each individual, recombination models were inferred using an EM algorithm with the repgenHMM and IGoR tools. The analysis of shared clonotypes was done with the tcR package in R, with sharing normalized by the product of cloneset sizes. Out-of-frame nonproductive sequences were analyzed to study raw recombination free of thymic and clonal selection effects. TCRdb itself trimmed the public reads at Q25 with fastp, ran MiXCR and retained productive beta chains. Each entry is one CDR3 protein sequence, shown with its most common DNA and genes. These V and J calls are TCRdb output, not the study's own analysis. The sample contains hundreds of thousands of distinct CDR3 sequences, about 12% of them found a single time. The ten largest clones represent 1.5% to 2% of the sample.

The data were also submitted as part of a second study, on yellow fever vaccine responses in identical twins. The second paper states: The T cell response to vaccination in identical twins was reported by the authors to appear partly convergent and partly personalized. In identical twins, the study followed T cell clones that responded to the vaccine with precision.

Sequencing used PBMCs. The V gene is TRBV3-1 and the J gene is TRBJ2-1, with the identity of the D gene unclear. This receptor was obtained from a woman between 18 and 29 years old in good health. The CDR3 reads as follows: CASSPGWSSYNEQFF. The sequenced DNA is TGTGCCAGCAGCCCCGGGTGGAGCTCCTACAATGAGCAGTTCTTC.